These 19 T cell receptor beta chains originate from one sample sequenced in a study of OX40 agonist ivuxolimab in advanced cancers. The table came from immunoSEQ multiplex PCR; TCRdb's copy has only in-frame clones and leaves some out. Of about 69,000 clones listed, roughly nine tenths are singletons. The specimen was CD4+ or CD8+ T cells sorted from blood, collected in a trial of the OX40 agonist ivuxolimab. The receptor source for this set is an adult with an advanced solid tumor such as melanoma, head and neck, liver or kidney cancer.

The chain recombines TRBV5-1 with TRBJ2-6; weak D call: TRBD1 (6 bases). The CDR3 length is 17 residues. CDR1 and CDR2 from the germline V gene are SGHRS and YFSETQ. V lost 2 bases, J lost 0 bases, and 12 bases lay in between. The CDR3 region is CASSLWTEVSGANVLTF. In DNA, the CDR3 is TGCGCCAGCAGCTTATGGACAGAGGTCTCTGGGGCCAACGTCCTGACTTTC.

The gene calls are TRBV7-9 and TRBJ1-1; the D gene is possibly TRBD1 (6 bases). The CDR3 spans 13 residues. The V and J ends lost 7 bases and 1 base respectively, with 10 bases between them. Germline V CDR1 and CDR2: SEHNR, FQNEAQ (reference sequence). CDR3 nucleotides: TGTGCCAGCACTACGGGACAGAACACTGAAGCTTTCTTT. Its protein is CASTTGQNTEAFF.

This rearrangement joins TRBV15 to TRBJ2-7, with D uncertain. Trimming took 0 bases from V and 1 from J, leaving 7 bases between them. Germline V CDR1 and CDR2: LNHNV, YYDKDF (reference sequence). CDR3 length equals 14 residues. The CDR3 DNA reads as TGTGCCACCAGCAGAGAAGGCTTATCCTACGAGCAGTACTTC. Translation gives CATSREGLSYEQYF.

The J gene is TRBJ1-4, the V gene TRBV4-1; D gene uncertain. V was cut by 3 bases and J by 0 bases, with 5 bases left in between. The CDR3 is 14 residues long. Germline loops: CDR1 MGHRA, CDR2 YSYEKL. The CDR3 nucleotides read TGCGCCAGCAGCCAGGCCGCAACTAATGAAAAACTGTTTTTT. Its protein is CASSQAATNEKLFF.

This sequence joins TRBV4-1 and TRBJ2-5; TRBD2 agrees at 13 bases. The CDR3 is 17 residues long. The trim removed 1 base at V and 4 bases at J, leaving 6 bases unmatched. CDR1 and CDR2 (germline): MGHRA, YSYEKL. The CDR3 protein is CASSQVARTSGRETQYF. The CDR3 DNA is TGCGCCAGCAGCCAAGTCGCCCGGACTAGCGGGAGAGAGACCCAGTACTTC.

The chain is built from TRBV4-3 and TRBJ1-4, with D perhaps TRBD1 (6 bases). V dropped 4 bases and J dropped 2 bases, with 23 bases sitting between them. The germline CDR1 and CDR2 sequences are LGHNA and YSLEER. The CDR3 length is 19 residues. The CDR3 sequence: CASSLHREISLSTNEKLFF. CDR3 DNA: TGCGCCAGCAGCCTCCACAGGGAGATATCTCTTTCGACTAATGAAAAACTGTTTTTT.

The chain links TRBV9 to TRBJ2-5, with TRBD2 matching 8 bases. The CDR3 has 16 amino acids. Trimming cost V 0 bases and J 5 bases; bases outside gene matches: 9. Germline lookup yields CDR1 SGDLS and CDR2 YYNGEE. This CDR3 is CASSVVSGGPLETQYF. The DNA for the CDR3 is TGTGCCAGCAGCGTAGTTTCGGGAGGGCCTCTTGAGACCCAGTACTTC.

This clone is medium-sized in the sample. The CDR3 reads CASSAGLAGTTSSYEQYF. The CDR3 coding sequence is TGTGCCAGCAGCGCCGGACTAGCGGGTACTACAAGCTCCTACGAGCAGTACTTC. The rearrangement joins TRBV9 to TRBJ2-7; 11 bases map to TRBD2. Germline V gives CDR1 SGDLS, CDR2 YYNGEE. Unmatched junction bases numbered 11, after V lost 3 bases and J lost 0 bases. This CDR3 comprises 18 residues.

The chain employs TRBV10-2 and TRBJ2-5, with TRBD2 matching 8 bases. With V trimmed by 2 bases and J by 6 bases, 8 bases remained unmatched. CDR3 length equals 15 residues. Germline values: CDR1 WSHSY, CDR2 SAAADI. CDR3 amino acids: CASSERTSGSKTQYF. In DNA form, the CDR3 reads TGCGCCAGCAGTGAGCGGACCAGCGGGAGCAAGACCCAGTACTTC.

This clone turned up a few times. The chain employs TRBV28 and TRBJ2-2; TRBD1 might be the D (6 bases). Looked up from germline, CDR1 is MDHEN and CDR2 is SYDVKM. This CDR3 is built from 15 residues. Between the trimmed V and J ends, which lost 6 bases and 1 base, there was a span of 12 bases. CDR3 bases: TGTGCCAGCAGCCCCTGGGGACAGAACACCGGGGAGCTGTTTTTT. Protein sequence: CASSPWGQNTGELFF.

In this sample, this clone turned up a few times. V gene TRBV7-9 combines with J gene TRBJ1-3; possible D gene TRBD1, 5 bases. The germline V gene has CDR1 SEHNR and CDR2 FQNEAQ (reference sequence). V was cut by 7 bases and J by 0 bases, with 16 bases left in between. This CDR3 region has 16 residues. CDR3 protein: CASNPSKGLSGNTIYF. For the CDR3, the DNA is TGTGCCAGCAACCCCTCAAAGGGGCTCTCTGGAAACACCATATATTTT.

The genes are TRBV18 and TRBJ2-3; 10 bases match TRBD2. V shed 1 base and J 5 bases; nucleotides not matched to a gene: 12. The CDR3 has 18 residues. CDR1 and CDR2 (germline): KGHSH, LQKENI. The CDR3 protein is CASSPRETSAGGQDTQYF. The CDR3 DNA sequence: TGTGCCAGCTCACCACGCGAGACCTCAGCGGGAGGGCAAGATACGCAGTATTTT.

The chain combines TRBV7-9 with TRBJ2-1; a possible D gene is TRBD2 (6 bases). V lost 5 bases and J lost 0, with 11 bases in between. The CDR3 consists of 15 residues. The V gene's germline CDR1 is SEHNR and CDR2 FQNEAQ (reference sequence). The CDR3 spells CASSDSGSSYNEQFF. CDR3 bases: TGTGCCAGCAGCGATAGCGGCAGCTCCTACAATGAGCAGTTCTTC.

The V gene is TRBV4-2, the J gene TRBJ2-7; tentative D call: TRBD2 (6 bases). Between the trimmed V and J ends, which lost 0 bases and 2 bases, there was a span of 14 bases. The CDR3 covers 16 residues. Per germline, CDR1 LGHNA and CDR2 YNFKEQ. In nucleotides, the CDR3 is TGTGCCAGCAGCCAAGAGGAGGGTAGCTTAACCTACGAGCAGTACTTC. It specifies CASSQEEGSLTYEQYF.

The V gene is TRBV29-1, the J gene TRBJ1-4, with D perhaps TRBD1 (6 bases). V was pared by 3 bases and J by 8 bases, with 16 bases between. The germline CDR1 and CDR2 sequences are SQVTM and ANQGSEA. The CDR3 consists of 14 residues. The CDR3 nucleotides read TGCAGCGTTGAGGCTACAGGGAAGGACGAAAAACTGTTTTTT. Translated: CSVEATGKDEKLFF.

J is TRBJ1-5 and V is TRBV28; 7 bases fit TRBD1. This CDR3 comprises 16 residues. Germline CDR1 MDHEN, CDR2 SYDVKM. The V gene end was trimmed by 6 bases and the J gene end by 0 bases; junction bases not matched to a gene: 8. The CDR3 DNA sequence: TGTGCCAGCAGGGGACAGCTAGACCTTAGCAATCAGCCCCAGCATTTT. It encodes CASRGQLDLSNQPQHF.

V and J are TRBV11-2 and TRBJ1-4; the D is unclear. The length of the CDR3 is 14 residues. Germline V gene data show CDR1 as SGHAT and CDR2 as FQNNGV. V lost 5 bases to trimming and J lost 0 bases, with 7 bases between them. The CDR3 DNA follows: TGTGCCAGCAGCCAAGAAGCAACTAATGAAAAACTGTTTTTT. Translated: CASSQEATNEKLFF.

The chain employs TRBV27 and TRBJ1-4; D gene ambiguous. Trimming shortened V by 6 bases and J by 8 bases, and 16 bases separated the two germline ends. The CDR3 is made up of 14 amino acids. CDR1 MNHEY and CDR2 SMNVEV come from the germline V gene (reference sequence). DNA of the CDR3: TGTGCCAGCAGCCCTCCGGGGAGCCCGGAAAAACTGTTTTTT. It encodes CASSPPGSPEKLFF.

There are a few counts of this clone. CDR3 sequence: CASSVDRNTEAFF. CDR3 nucleotides: TGTGCCAGCAGCGTAGACAGGAACACTGAAGCTTTCTTT. The chain carries TRBV9 and TRBJ1-1; D uncertain. Trimming cost V 0 bases and J 1 base, with 4 bases left between them. This CDR3 spans 13 amino acids. Germline V gene data show CDR1 as SGDLS and CDR2 as YYNGEE. Using reference TRBV9 and TRBJ1-1 for the parts outside the CDR3, the full variable domain is DSGVTQTPKHLITATGQRVTLRCSPRSGDLSVYWYQQSLDQGLQFLIQYYNGEERAKGNILERFSAQQFPDLHSELNLSSLELGDSALYFCASSVDRNTEAFFGQGTRLTVV.